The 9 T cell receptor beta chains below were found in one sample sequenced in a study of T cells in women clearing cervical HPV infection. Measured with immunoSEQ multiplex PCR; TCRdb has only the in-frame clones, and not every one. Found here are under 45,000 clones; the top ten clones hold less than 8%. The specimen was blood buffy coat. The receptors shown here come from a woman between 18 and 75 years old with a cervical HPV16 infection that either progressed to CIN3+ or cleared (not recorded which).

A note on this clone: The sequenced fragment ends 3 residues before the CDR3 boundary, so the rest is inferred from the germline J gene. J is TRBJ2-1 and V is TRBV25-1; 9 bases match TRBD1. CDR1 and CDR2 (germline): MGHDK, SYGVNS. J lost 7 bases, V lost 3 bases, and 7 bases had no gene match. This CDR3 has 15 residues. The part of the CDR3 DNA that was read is TGTGCCAGCAGTGATCCGGGACAGGGAGGGAATGAG. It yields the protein CASSDPGQGGNE. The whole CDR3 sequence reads CASSDPGQGGNEQFF.

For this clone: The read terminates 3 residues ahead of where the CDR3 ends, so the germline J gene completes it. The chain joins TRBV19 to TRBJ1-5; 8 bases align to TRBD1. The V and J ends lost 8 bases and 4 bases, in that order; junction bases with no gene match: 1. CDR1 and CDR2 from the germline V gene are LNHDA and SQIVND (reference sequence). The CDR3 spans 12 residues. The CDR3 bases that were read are TGTGCCAGTCGGACAGGGAATCAGCCC. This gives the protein CASRTGNQP. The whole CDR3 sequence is CASRTGNQPQHF.

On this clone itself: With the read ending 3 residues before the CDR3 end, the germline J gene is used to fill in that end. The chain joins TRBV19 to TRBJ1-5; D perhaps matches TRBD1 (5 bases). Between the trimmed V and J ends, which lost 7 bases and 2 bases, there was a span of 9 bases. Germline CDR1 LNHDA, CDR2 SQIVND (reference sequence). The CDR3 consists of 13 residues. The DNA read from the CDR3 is TGTGCCAGTAACCCGGGGGGCAATCAGCCC. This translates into CASNPGGNQP. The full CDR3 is CASNPGGNQPQHF.

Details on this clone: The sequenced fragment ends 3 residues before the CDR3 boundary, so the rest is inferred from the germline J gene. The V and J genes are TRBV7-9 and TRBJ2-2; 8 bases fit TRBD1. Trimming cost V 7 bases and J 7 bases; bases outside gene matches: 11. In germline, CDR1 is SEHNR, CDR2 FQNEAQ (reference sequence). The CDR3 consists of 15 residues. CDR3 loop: CASTVGQGIGGELFF. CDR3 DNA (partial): TGTGCCAGCACCGTAGGACAGGGAATTGGCGGGGAG.

The CDR3 bases that were read are TGTGCCAGTAGTATAGTAGGGCAGGAAGAGACC. Protein: CASSIVGQEET. The whole CDR3 protein is CASSIVGQEETQYF. The chain is built from TRBV19 and TRBJ2-5; D is unresolved. The read falls 3 residues short of the CDR3 end, and the missing part is taken from the germline J gene. Between the trimmed V and J ends, which lost 1 base and 3 bases, there was a span of 9 bases. The CDR3 spans 14 residues. CDR1 LNHDA and CDR2 SQIVND come from the germline V gene (reference sequence). The whole variable domain, filled in from reference TRBV19 and TRBJ2-5, reads DGGITQSPKYLFRKEGQNVTLSCEQNLNHDAMYWYRQDPGQGLRLIYYSQIVNDFQKGDIAEGYSVSREKKESFPLTVTSAQKNPTAFYLCASSIVGQEETQYFGPGTRLLVL.

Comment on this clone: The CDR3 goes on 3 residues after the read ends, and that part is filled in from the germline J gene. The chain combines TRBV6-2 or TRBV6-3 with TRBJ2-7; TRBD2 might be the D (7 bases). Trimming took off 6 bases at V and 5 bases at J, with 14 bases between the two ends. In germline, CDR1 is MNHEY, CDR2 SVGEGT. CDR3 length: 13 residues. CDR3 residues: CASRAPGGHEQYF. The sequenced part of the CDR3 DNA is TGTGCCAGCAGGGCCCCGGGGGGCCACGAG.

CDR3 DNA (partial): TGTGCCAGCAGTCCTAGCACAGATACG. Protein sequence: CASSPSTDT. The whole CDR3 is CASSPSTDTQYF. The chain is built from TRBV27 and TRBJ2-3; no clear D gene. With the read ending 3 residues before the CDR3 end, the germline J gene is used to fill in that end. The V gene lost 5 bases and the J gene lost 0 bases, with 3 bases spanning the gap. The CDR3 length is 12 residues. Looked up from germline, CDR1 is MNHEY and CDR2 is SMNVEV (reference sequence).

Incomplete CDR3 DNA: TGTGCCAGCAGACAGACTAGCGGACGCACAGATACG. Translation gives CASRQTSGRTDT. In full, the CDR3 is CASRQTSGRTDTQYF. The chain employs TRBV7-3 and TRBJ2-3; 9 bases line up with TRBD2. The CDR3 end is not reached by the read, which stops 3 residues before it; the germline J gene fills it in. Germline CDR1 reads SGHTA; CDR2 reads FQGTGA. The CDR3 consists of 15 residues. The V segment lost 6 bases and the J segment 1 base; nucleotides outside the gene matches: 5.

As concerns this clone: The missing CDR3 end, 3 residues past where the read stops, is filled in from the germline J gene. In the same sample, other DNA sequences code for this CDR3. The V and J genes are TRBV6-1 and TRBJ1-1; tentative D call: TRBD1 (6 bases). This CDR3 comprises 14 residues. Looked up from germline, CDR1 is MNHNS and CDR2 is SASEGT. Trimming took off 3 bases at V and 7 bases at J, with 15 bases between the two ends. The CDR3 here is CASSDPPGTFEAFF. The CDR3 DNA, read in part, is TGTGCCAGCAGTGACCCACCAGGGACATTTGAA.